This TCR beta chain was sequenced for a study of technical replicates of blood from a handful of donors. The repertoire was sequenced with immunoSEQ multiplex PCR; TCRdb's copy has only in-frame clones and lacks some. The sample holds tens of thousands of clones, 90% to 95% seen once. Input material: T cells isolated from PBMCs. This receptor was identified in a human donor in good health.

This CDR3 is CASSQDRPGADTQYF. The CDR3 DNA is TGCGCCAGCAGCCAAGATCGGCCAGGGGCAGATACGCAGTATTTT. The V call is TRBV4-1, the J call TRBJ2-3; D possibly corresponds to TRBD1 (6 bases). Germline assignment: CDR1 MGHRA and CDR2 YSYEKL. The V gene lost 0 bases and the J gene lost 4 bases, with 11 bases spanning the gap. The CDR3 spans 15 residues.